The rows below give T cell receptor beta chains drawn from one sample of a study of shared clonotypes between healthy human individuals. Method: immunoSEQ multiplex PCR; TCRdb's copy keeps in-frame clones and lacks some. The sample holds under 150,000 clones; approximately 70% are singletons and the top ten take approximately 25%. Sequences were obtained from memory CD8+ T cells sorted from blood. These receptors were collected from a woman in her 30s in good health. Each CDR3 is given with its conserved first and last residue. A D gene is named only where the DNA matches it firmly. Expanded clones get a size class; other rows say once, few or many, or leave the size out.

j_gene | abundance | v_gene | d_gene | CDR3nt | CDR3aa
TRBJ2-1 | many | TRBV7-8 | TRBD2 | TGTGCCAGCAGCTCCGCAGACGGACTAGCCGAAAGCTCCTACAATGAGCAGTTCTTC | CASSSADGLAESSYNEQFF
TRBJ2-7 | . | TRBV28 | TRBD1 | TGTGCCAGCAGTTCGACAGGGGTGAGGGAGCAGTACTTC | CASSSTGVREQYF
TRBJ2-6 | many | TRBV14 | . | TGTGCCAGCTACAGGGATACTGGGGCCAACGTCCTGACTTTC | CASYRDTGANVLTF
TRBJ2-7 | . | TRBV4-2 | . | TGTGCCAGCAGCTCTCCCCCCTTGTACGAGCAGTACTTC | CASSSPPLYEQYF
TRBJ2-2 | few | TRBV27 | . | TGTGCCAGCAGTTTAGGTCTGCCCGGGGAGCTGTTTTTT | CASSLGLPGELFF
TRBJ2-6 | . | TRBV18 | . | TGTGCCAGCTCACCCGTGTTTAGGAGCCTCCCCCACTCTGGGGCCAACGTCCTGACTTTC | CASSPVFRSLPHSGANVLTF
TRBJ1-5 | . | TRBV2 | . | TGTGCCAGCACCGGGACTCCCAAGGGTGGTCAGCCCCAGCATTTT | CASTGTPKGGQPQHF
TRBJ2-7 | . | TRBV5-1 | . | TGCGCCAGCAGCTTGACGGCTTCCTACGAGCAGTACTTC | CASSLTASYEQYF
TRBJ2-7 | . | TRBV6-6 | TRBD1 | TGTGCCAGCAGTCGCGACAGGGGGTCGTTTGGCGAGCAGTACTTC | CASSRDRGSFGEQYF
TRBJ2-3 | many | TRBV7-8 | . | TGTGCCAGCAGCTTATTGGGTTTGCGGGATGCAGATACGCAGTATTTT | CASSLLGLRDADTQYF
TRBJ1-2 | few | TRBV5-6 | . | TGTGCCAGCAGCTTGTGGCAGTTTTATGGCTACACCTTC | CASSLWQFYGYTF
TRBJ2-1 | . | TRBV4-1 | . | TGCGCCAGCAGCCAAGAATTCTTTCAGGGGTCTAGTGAGCAGTTCTTC | CASSQEFFQGSSEQFF
TRBJ2-1 | once | TRBV2 | TRBD2 | TGTGCCAGGCCGGGACTAGCGGGAGGTAATGAGCAGTTCTTC | CARPGLAGGNEQFF
TRBJ2-1 | few | TRBV29-1 | . | TGCAGCGTTGGATCGGGGGCAAGTGAGCAGTTCTTC | CSVGSGASEQFF
TRBJ1-1 | . | TRBV28 | TRBD1 | TGTGCCAGCACCAAAGCTGTGTTTCGGGACAGAATGAACACTGAAGCTTTCTTT | CASTKAVFRDRMNTEAFF
TRBJ2-3 | . | TRBV15 | TRBD2 | TGTGCCACCAGCGGCGCGGGAGCCCCGAGAGATACGCAGTATTTT | CATSGAGAPRDTQYF
TRBJ1-4 | . | TRBV28 | TRBD1 | TGTGCCAGCAGTCGACAGGGAAGGCCTAATGAAAAACTGTTTTTT | CASSRQGRPNEKLFF
TRBJ1-5 | . | TRBV27 | . | TGTGCCAGCAGTCCCCCCCGAACACGGGGAAATCAGCCCCAGCATTTT | CASSPPRTRGNQPQHF
TRBJ1-4 | . | TRBV7-9 | TRBD1 | TGTGCCAGCAGCTTAGCGAAGGGACAGGGTGAAAAACTGTTTTTT | CASSLAKGQGEKLFF
TRBJ2-3 | . | TRBV7-6 | . | TGTGCCAGCAGCTTAACAGTAGGGGTGACTAGCACAGATACGCAGTATTTT | CASSLTVGVTSTDTQYF
TRBJ2-3 | . | TRBV4-1 | TRBD2 | TGCGCCAGCAGCGCTCCAAAACGACTAGCGGGAGACACAGATACGCAGTATTTT | CASSAPKRLAGDTDTQYF
TRBJ1-1 | . | TRBV23-1 | . | TGCGCCAGCAGTTTCGAATTGACTTTCTTT | CASSFELTFF
TRBJ1-5 | . | TRBV6-5 | . | TGTGCCAGCAGTTCGGGCAGGGCTCAGCCCCAGCATTTT | CASSSGRAQPQHF
TRBJ2-7 | . | TRBV6-6 | . | TGTGCCAGCAGCAACGGGATAAGTGGGTCCTACGAGCAGTACTTC | CASSNGISGSYEQYF
TRBJ2-4 | . | TRBV28 | . | TGTGCCAGCAGTTTGGCCCGGGAAGTGGCCAAAAACATTCAGTACTTC | CASSLAREVAKNIQYF
TRBJ1-3 | . | TRBV13 | . | TGTGCCAGCAGACCAGACACCGGCTCTGGAAACACCATATATTTT | CASRPDTGSGNTIYF
TRBJ2-6 | once | TRBV2 | . | TGTGCCAGCAGGGACAGCTCTGGGGCCAACGTCCTGACTTTC | CASRDSSGANVLTF
TRBJ2-5 | few | TRBV28 | . | TGTGCCAGCTTGCGCGAGGGCAGGCAAGAGACCCAGTACTTC | CASLREGRQETQYF
TRBJ2-7 | . | TRBV4-2 | . | TGTGCCAGCAGCCAAGATCTTGGGTATTACGAGCAGTACTTC | CASSQDLGYYEQYF
TRBJ2-2 | . | TRBV6-4 | . | TGTGCCAGCAGTGAAGTCGGCGATACCGGGGAGCTGTTTTTT | CASSEVGDTGELFF
TRBJ2-1 | . | TRBV5-1 | TRBD2 | TGCGCCAGCAGCTTGGATAGCGGGGGGTACAATGAGCAGTTCTTC | CASSLDSGGYNEQFF
TRBJ2-7 | . | TRBV13 | . | TGTGCCAGCAGTTTGGGCGGCTACGAGCAGTACTTC | CASSLGGYEQYF
TRBJ1-5 | many | TRBV15 | . | TGTGCCACCAGCAGAGATGTGGCAGGCGTTAGCAATCAGCCCCAGCATTTT | CATSRDVAGVSNQPQHF
TRBJ2-7 | once | TRBV28 | . | TGTGCCAGCAGTTTAGCCCTGGGAGATACTTCCTACGAGCAGTACTTC | CASSLALGDTSYEQYF